Listed here is a single T cell receptor (beta chain). What it recognizes is unknown. The data originate from a study of shared clonotypes between healthy human individuals. Study at large: In total, the donors were a couple of women and a few men aged 18 to 49.

Trimming shortened V by 4 bases and J by 7 bases, and 20 bases separated the two germline ends. The CDR3 runs to 16 residues. Germline CDR1 MGHRA, CDR2 YSYEKL. Points from the study as a whole: Estimated richness was generally greater in naive than memory subsets.

TCRdb keeps only in-frame clones here, not all; method: immunoSEQ multiplex PCR. The repertoire includes over 750,000 clones, 90% to 98% of them detected once, and less than 0.3% sits in the top ten. Terminally differentiated effector memory CD45RA+ cells were left out of the naive CD8 fraction, which was CD45RO-negative and positively selected for CCR7. The sequence derives from a man aged 30-40 years in good health. The chain links TRBV4-1 to TRBJ2-1; tentatively, D is TRBD2 (6 bases). The sample was naive CD8+ T cells sorted from blood. As DNA, the CDR3 is TGCGCCAGCAGCCTAAGAACACCCGGGACTGGGAATGAGCAGTTCTTC. Translating gives CASSLRTPGTGNEQFF.